This is a list of T cell receptor beta chains from one sample in a study of shared clonotypes between healthy human individuals. Clones were sequenced by immunoSEQ multiplex PCR, and TCRdb holds only the in-frame ones, with some missing. The repertoire holds roughly 2.2 million clones, with 90% to 95% as singletons. The specimen sequenced was naive CD4+ T cells from PBMCs. The receptors originated from a man younger than 35 in good health. Some clones in this sample may be carry-over from other donors' samples. CDR3s include the opening cysteine and the closing phenylalanine or tryptophan. Each record gives: clone size, V gene, D gene, J gene, CDR3 DNA, CDR3 protein. D genes are given only for firm matches. Part of the rows lack a size; the others show once, few, many or a class for expanded clones.

-	TRBV2	-	TRBJ2-5	TGTGCCAGCAGTGAAGTCGGGGCGGGACGTGAGACCCAGTACTTC	CASSEVGAGRETQYF
once	TRBV4-2	TRBD2	TRBJ2-7	TGTGCCAGCAGCCAACGGCGGGAGGGCCACGAGCAGTACTTC	CASSQRREGHEQYF
-	TRBV7-2	-	TRBJ2-3	TGTGCCAGCAGCTTAGGGACTTCCAGAGCAGATACGCAGTATTTT	CASSLGTSRADTQYF
-	TRBV5-1	-	TRBJ1-5	TGCGCCAGCAGCTTGTTCGGGGATGGCGCTCAGCCCCAGCATTTT	CASSLFGDGAQPQHF
-	TRBV7-9	-	TRBJ2-7	TGTGCCAGCAGAGCCTACAACCTGTCCTACGAGCAGTACTTC	CASRAYNLSYEQYF
-	TRBV4-1	-	TRBJ2-5	TGCGCCAGCAGCCAAGACAACCGGGGAGGAAAGACCCAGTACTTC	CASSQDNRGGKTQYF
-	TRBV28	-	TRBJ2-7	TGTGCCAGCACCACAGGGCCCTACGAGCAGTACTTC	CASTTGPYEQYF
-	TRBV5-4	TRBD2	TRBJ2-1	TGTGCCAGCAGGAATTTACTAGCGGGGCGTAACAATGAGCAGTTCTTC	CASRNLLAGRNNEQFF
-	TRBV25-1	-	TRBJ1-1	TGTGCCAGCAGTGATTATTCCGGAGGAAGAGAGTCTGAAGCTTTCTTT	CASSDYSGGRESEAFF
-	TRBV19	-	TRBJ1-2	TGTGCCAGTAGTGTCATTGACGCCCGGGGGAACTATGGCTACACCTTC	CASSVIDARGNYGYTF
-	TRBV30	-	TRBJ1-1	TGTGCCTGGAGTACCCAAGGACTTGAAGCTTTCTTT	CAWSTQGLEAFF
-	TRBV10-3	TRBD1	TRBJ2-2	TGTGCCATCAAAGGACAGGGGGAGGACGGGGAGCTGTTTTTT	CAIKGQGEDGELFF
-	TRBV7-2	TRBD2	TRBJ2-3	TGTGCCAGCAGCCCAGTGACTAGCGGCACAGATACGCAGTATTTT	CASSPVTSGTDTQYF
-	TRBV10-3	TRBD2	TRBJ2-3	TGTGCCATCAGTGCTGCGGGAGCGGCCCCAGATACGCAGTATTTT	CAISAAGAAPDTQYF
-	TRBV30	TRBD2	TRBJ2-7	TGTGCCTGGTCGCCGGGACTAGCTCGCTCCTACGAGCAGTACTTC	CAWSPGLARSYEQYF
once	TRBV7-2	-	TRBJ1-1	TGTGCCAGCAGCTTAGTCTACCCCCGAACTGAAGCTTTCTTT	CASSLVYPRTEAFF
-	TRBV6-1	-	TRBJ2-3	TGTGCCAGCAGTGGGGTACGGACCCCAATCACAGATACGCAGTATTTT	CASSGVRTPITDTQYF
once	TRBV5-6	TRBD1	TRBJ1-5	TGTGCCAGCAGCTTGGGGACAGGGATAGATCAGCCCCAGCATTTT	CASSLGTGIDQPQHF
-	TRBV15	-	TRBJ1-1	TGTGCCACCAGCAGAGACCGGACGAACACTGAAGCTTTCTTT	CATSRDRTNTEAFF
-	TRBV6-1	-	TRBJ1-2	TGTGCCAGCAGTGAAGCGACAAGCTATGGCTACACCTTC	CASSEATSYGYTF
-	TRBV6-6	-	TRBJ1-1	TGTGCCAGCAGTTACGGGTGGAACACTGAAGCTTTCTTT	CASSYGWNTEAFF
-	TRBV28	TRBD1	TRBJ2-3	TGTGCCAGCAGTTTACGAGGGGGCTCGAGCACAGATACGCAGTATTTT	CASSLRGGSSTDTQYF
-	TRBV5-1	TRBD2	TRBJ2-1	TGCGCCAGCAGCCCCCCCGGCGGGAGATACAATGAGCAGTTCTTC	CASSPPGGRYNEQFF
-	TRBV7-6	-	TRBJ2-5	TGTGCCAGCAGCTTAGGTGTGGTGTTGAGAGGACAAGAGACCCAGTACTTC	CASSLGVVLRGQETQYF
-	TRBV5-1	-	TRBJ1-1	TGCGCCAGCAGCTTGGCGCCGAGCGACACTGAAGCTTTCTTT	CASSLAPSDTEAFF
-	TRBV28	TRBD2	TRBJ2-1	TGTGCCAGCAGTTTCTCTCCGGGACTAGCGAGTGCCGAAAGCTCCTACAATGAGCAGTTCTTC	CASSFSPGLASAESSYNEQFF
-	TRBV5-1	TRBD2	TRBJ2-1	TGCGCCAGCAGCTTGCTAAGCGGGGCTTCCTACAATGAGCAGTTCTTC	CASSLLSGASYNEQFF
-	TRBV5-1	-	TRBJ1-1	TGCGCCAGCAGCTTGGCGGGGGCCAACACTGAAGCTTTCTTT	CASSLAGANTEAFF
-	TRBV10-2	TRBD2	TRBJ2-1	TGCGCCAGCACAGGACTAGCGATAGGTGAGCAGTTCTTC	CASTGLAIGEQFF
-	TRBV28	TRBD1	TRBJ1-2	TGTGCCAGCAGCCAGGGGGTTAGGCGGGGTACAACCTATGGCTACACCTTC	CASSQGVRRGTTYGYTF
-	TRBV25-1	-	TRBJ1-2	TGTGCCAGCAGTGTGGCCGGGGTGGGCGCTAACTATGGCTACACCTTC	CASSVAGVGANYGYTF
-	TRBV7-2	-	TRBJ2-4	TGTGCCAGCAGCTTAGTGTGGCAGGGTAGCCCTCAGTACTTC	CASSLVWQGSPQYF
-	TRBV9	TRBD2	TRBJ2-5	TGTGCCAGCAGCGTAAGTTCTTCGGGGGGATATGAGACCCAGTACTTC	CASSVSSSGGYETQYF
-	TRBV15	TRBD2	TRBJ2-1	TGTGCCACCAGCAGAGGTCCGGGACTAGCGGGACTAAAGAGCTCCTACAATGAGCAGTTCTTC	CATSRGPGLAGLKSSYNEQFF
-	TRBV5-1	TRBD2	TRBJ2-1	TGCGCCAGCAGCTTGTCCGGGACTAGCGGGAGGGCCGCTACGGAGTTCTTC	CASSLSGTSGRAATEFF
once	TRBV28	TRBD1	TRBJ2-5	TGTGCCAGCACTCCCCCGCCGGGCAGGGGGCGCGGGGAGACCCAGTACTTC	CASTPPPGRGRGETQYF
-	TRBV29-1	-	TRBJ1-1	TGCAGCGTTACCCAGGGGTTTATGAGTGAAGCTTTCTTT	CSVTQGFMSEAFF
-	TRBV29-1	-	TRBJ2-1	TGCAGCGTTCAACCAGGGGACGCCGGGTCCTACAATGAGCAGTTCTTC	CSVQPGDAGSYNEQFF
-	TRBV7-3	-	TRBJ1-3	TGTGCCAGCAGCTTAACCCCCGGGGACACCATATATTTT	CASSLTPGDTIYF
few	TRBV5-1	TRBD1	TRBJ2-5	TGCGCCAGCAGCTTGGCCGGGACAGGGGAGGAGACCCAGTACTTC	CASSLAGTGEETQYF
-	TRBV2	TRBD2	TRBJ2-7	TGTGCCAGCAGGGATGTCGCGGGAGGGCCTCTCCACGAGCAGTACTTC	CASRDVAGGPLHEQYF
-	TRBV5-1	-	TRBJ1-5	TGCGCCAGCAGCCCAAGCACAGGGCAGTATCAGCCCCAGCATTTT	CASSPSTGQYQPQHF
-	TRBV6-8	TRBD1	TRBJ2-3	TGTGCCAGCAGTCAGACAGGGTCTAGCACAGATACGCAGTATTTT	CASSQTGSSTDTQYF
-	TRBV5-1	-	TRBJ2-3	TGCGCCAGCAGCTTGCCAGGCCAAAGCACAGATACGCAGTATTTT	CASSLPGQSTDTQYF
-	TRBV20-1	TRBD1	TRBJ2-1	TGCAGTGCTGGACAGGCGGGTGAGCAGTTCTTC	CSAGQAGEQFF
-	TRBV6-5	-	TRBJ1-5	TGTGCCAGCAGTCCCGGAAGGGGTAATCAGCCCCAGCATTTT	CASSPGRGNQPQHF
-	TRBV28	-	TRBJ1-5	TGTGCCTCCGTGGTCGGGGGGGAGGGCAATCAGCCCCAGCATTTT	CASVVGGEGNQPQHF
-	TRBV6-5	-	TRBJ1-6	TGTGCCAGCAGTTACAGACAGACGCCTCCCCTCCACTTT	CASSYRQTPPLHF
-	TRBV4-2	TRBD1	TRBJ1-2	TGTGCCAGCAGCCAAGGGGACAGAACAAACTATGGCTACACCTTC	CASSQGDRTNYGYTF
-	TRBV18	-	TRBJ2-1	TGTGCCAGCTCATCAAACAGGAACAATGAGCAGTTCTTC	CASSSNRNNEQFF
-	TRBV7-3	TRBD2	TRBJ2-5	TGTGCCAGCAGCTTAGGGACTAGCGGGCAAGAGACCCAGTACTTC	CASSLGTSGQETQYF
-	TRBV18	TRBD1	TRBJ1-4	TGTGCCAGCTCACCAGGGACAGGGGTTGAAAAACTGTTTTTT	CASSPGTGVEKLFF
-	TRBV4-1	TRBD1	TRBJ1-2	TGCGCCAGCAGCCAAGGGGACGGGACAGGGAATGGCTACACCTTC	CASSQGDGTGNGYTF